The source of this T cell receptor (beta chain) is a study of blood T cell repertoires in COVID-19. Study-wide background: Spain, Italy and the United States supplied samples that represented acute and convalescent COVID-19. Nucleic acid was either cDNA or gDNA, and it came from T cells, B-cell-depleted T cells, or PBMCs.

Germline V gives CDR1 SGHKS, CDR2 YYEKEE (reference sequence). V was clipped by 2 bases and J by 1 base; unmatched bases: 5. CDR3 length equals 15 residues. The table came from immunoSEQ multiplex PCR; TCRdb's copy has only in-frame clones and leaves some out. In the table there are about 190,000 clones, 88% of which are singletons. This clone appeared a few times. This sequence was found in a young man with active or convalescent COVID-19. This chain links TRBV5-5 with TRBJ2-7, with 8 nucleotides matching TRBD2. The source material was peripheral blood. CDR3 sequence (DNA): TGTGCCAGCAGCTTTGGACGGGGGGGTTCCTACGAGCAGTACTTC. Residues: CASSFGRGGSYEQYF.